One TCR beta chain is described in this entry. This record belongs to a study of blood T cell repertoires in COVID-19. Overall study: The United States, Italy and Spain provided the acute and convalescent COVID-19 samples. T cells, B-cell-depleted T cells, or PBMCs provided the cDNA or gDNA that served as material.

The authors' processing: How many nucleated cells were present was estimated from reference gene primer amplification. Some clones are missing from TCRdb's copy, which holds only in-frame ones; the method was immunoSEQ multiplex PCR. The V and J calls and the clone size are those of that table, but D and trimming were determined from the DNA. The table includes under 200,000 clones, 88% detected once. Germline values: CDR1 LGHDT, CDR2 YNNKEL (reference sequence). Losses at the gene ends were 3 bases for V and 5 bases for J; bases not matched to a gene: 5. The CDR3 totals 14 residues. The sample was peripheral blood. The sequence was collected from a middle-aged man with active or convalescent COVID-19. The V call is TRBV3-1 (or the pseudogene TRBV3-2), the J call TRBJ1-1, with 8 nucleotides matching TRBD1. As DNA, the CDR3 is TGTGCCAGCAGCCAGGCCGGGACAGGTACTGAAGCTTTCTTT. Translation: CASSQAGTGTEAFF.